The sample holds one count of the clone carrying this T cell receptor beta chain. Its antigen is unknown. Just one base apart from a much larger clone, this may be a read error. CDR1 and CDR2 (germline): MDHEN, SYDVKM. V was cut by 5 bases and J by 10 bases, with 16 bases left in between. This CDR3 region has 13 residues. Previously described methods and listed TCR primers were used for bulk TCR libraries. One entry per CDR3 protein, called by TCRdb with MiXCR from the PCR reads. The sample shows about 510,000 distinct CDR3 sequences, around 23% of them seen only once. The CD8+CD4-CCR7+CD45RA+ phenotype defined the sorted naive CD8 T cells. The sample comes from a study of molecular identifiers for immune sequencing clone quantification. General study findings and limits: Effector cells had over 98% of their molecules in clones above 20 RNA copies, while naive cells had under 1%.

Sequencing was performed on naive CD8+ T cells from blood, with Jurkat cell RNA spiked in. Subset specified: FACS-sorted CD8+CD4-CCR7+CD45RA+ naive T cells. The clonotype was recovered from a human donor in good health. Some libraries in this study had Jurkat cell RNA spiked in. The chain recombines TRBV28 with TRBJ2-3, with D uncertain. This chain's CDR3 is CASSPRADDAQYF. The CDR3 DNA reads TGTGCCAGCAGTCCCCGGGCCGACGATGCGCAGTATTTT.